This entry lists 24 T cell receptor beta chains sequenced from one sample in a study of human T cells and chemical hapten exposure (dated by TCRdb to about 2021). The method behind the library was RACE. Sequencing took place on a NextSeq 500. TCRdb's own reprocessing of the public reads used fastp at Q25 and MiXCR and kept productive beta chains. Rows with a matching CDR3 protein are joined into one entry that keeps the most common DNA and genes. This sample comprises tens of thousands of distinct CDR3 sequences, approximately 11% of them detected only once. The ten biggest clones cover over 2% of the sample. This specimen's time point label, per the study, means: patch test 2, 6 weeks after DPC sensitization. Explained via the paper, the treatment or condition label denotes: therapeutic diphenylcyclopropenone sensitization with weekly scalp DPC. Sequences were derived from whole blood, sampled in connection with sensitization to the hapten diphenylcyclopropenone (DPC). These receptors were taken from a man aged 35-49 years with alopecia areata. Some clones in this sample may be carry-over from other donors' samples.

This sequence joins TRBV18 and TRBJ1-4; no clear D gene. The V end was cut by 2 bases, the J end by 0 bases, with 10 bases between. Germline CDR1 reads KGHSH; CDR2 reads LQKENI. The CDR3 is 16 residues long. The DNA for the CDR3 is TGTGCCAGCTCACCATCAGTAGGGTCAACTAATGAAAAACTGTTTTTT. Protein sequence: CASSPSVGSTNEKLFF.

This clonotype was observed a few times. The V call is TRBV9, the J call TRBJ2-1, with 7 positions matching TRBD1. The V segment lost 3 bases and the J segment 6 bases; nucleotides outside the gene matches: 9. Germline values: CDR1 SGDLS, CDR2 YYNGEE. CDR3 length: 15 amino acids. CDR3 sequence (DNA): TGTGCCAGCAGCGGCTCCGGGACAGTTGGCAATGAGCAGTTCTTC. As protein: CASSGSGTVGNEQFF.

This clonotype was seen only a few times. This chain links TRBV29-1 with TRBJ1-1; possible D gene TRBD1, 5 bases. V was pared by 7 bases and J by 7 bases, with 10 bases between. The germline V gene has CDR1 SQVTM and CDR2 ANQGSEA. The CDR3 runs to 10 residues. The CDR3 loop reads CSGVTVEAFF. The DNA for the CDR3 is TGCAGCGGGGTGACAGTTGAAGCTTTCTTT.

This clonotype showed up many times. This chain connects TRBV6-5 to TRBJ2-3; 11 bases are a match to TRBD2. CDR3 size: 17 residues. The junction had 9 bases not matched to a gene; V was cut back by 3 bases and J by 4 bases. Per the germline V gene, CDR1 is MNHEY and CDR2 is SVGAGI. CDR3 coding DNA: TGTGCCAGCAGTTATCGAACTAGCGGGAGTATTTCAGATACGCAGTATTTT. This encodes CASSYRTSGSISDTQYF.

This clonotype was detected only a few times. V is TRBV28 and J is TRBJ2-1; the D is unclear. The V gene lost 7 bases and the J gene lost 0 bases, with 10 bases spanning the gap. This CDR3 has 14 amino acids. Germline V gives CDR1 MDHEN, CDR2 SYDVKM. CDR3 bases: TGTGCCAGCACGAGCGCTAGCTCCTACAATGAGCAGTTCTTC. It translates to CASTSASSYNEQFF.

CDR3 sequence reads: CSVVRDTDTQYF. The CDR3 nucleotides read TGCAGCGTTGTAAGGGATACAGATACGCAGTATTTT. The chain employs TRBV29-1 and TRBJ2-3; no clear D. V lost 4 bases and J lost 3, with 8 bases in between. This CDR3 is 12 amino acids long. The germline CDR1 and CDR2 sequences are SQVTM and ANQGSEA.

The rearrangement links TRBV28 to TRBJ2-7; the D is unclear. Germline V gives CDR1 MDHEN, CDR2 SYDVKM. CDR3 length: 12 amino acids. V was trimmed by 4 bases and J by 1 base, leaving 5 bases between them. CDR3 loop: CASSSRSYEQYV. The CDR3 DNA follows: TGTGCCAGCAGTTCGCGGTCCTACGAGCAGTACGTC.

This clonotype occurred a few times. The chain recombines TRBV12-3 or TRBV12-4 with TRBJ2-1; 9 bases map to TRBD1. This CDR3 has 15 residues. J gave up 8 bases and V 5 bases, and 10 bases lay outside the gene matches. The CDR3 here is CASSPGQGRGHEQFF. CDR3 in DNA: TGTGCCAGCAGTCCTGGACAGGGGCGCGGCCATGAGCAGTTCTTC.

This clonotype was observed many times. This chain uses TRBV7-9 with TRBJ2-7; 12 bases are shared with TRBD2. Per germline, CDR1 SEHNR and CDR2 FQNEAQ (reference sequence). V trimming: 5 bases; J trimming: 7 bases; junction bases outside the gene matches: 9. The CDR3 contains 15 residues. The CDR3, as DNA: TGTGCCAGCAGCAATCTAGCGGGAGGGCCTTATGAGCAGTACTTC. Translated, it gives CASSNLAGGPYEQYF. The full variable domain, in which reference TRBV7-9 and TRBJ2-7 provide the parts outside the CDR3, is DTGVSQNPRHKITKRGQNVTFRCDPISEHNRLYWYRQTLGQGPEFLTYFQNEAQLEKSRLLSDRFSAERPKGSFSTLEIQRTEQGDSAMYLCASSNLAGGPYEQYFGPGTRLTVT.

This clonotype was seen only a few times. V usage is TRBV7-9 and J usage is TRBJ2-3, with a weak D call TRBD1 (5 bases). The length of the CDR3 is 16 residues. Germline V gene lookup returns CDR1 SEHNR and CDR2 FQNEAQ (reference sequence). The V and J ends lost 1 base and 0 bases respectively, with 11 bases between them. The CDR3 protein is CASSLEGAPSTDTQYF. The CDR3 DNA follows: TGTGCCAGCAGCTTAGAAGGGGCGCCCAGCACAGATACGCAGTATTTT.

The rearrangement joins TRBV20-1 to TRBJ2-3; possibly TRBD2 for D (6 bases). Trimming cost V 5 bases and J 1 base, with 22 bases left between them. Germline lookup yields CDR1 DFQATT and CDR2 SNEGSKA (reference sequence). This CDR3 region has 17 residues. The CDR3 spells CSASRPEGTGGTDTQYF. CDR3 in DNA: TGCAGTGCTTCTCGACCCGAGGGTACGGGAGGCACAGATACGCAGTATTTT.

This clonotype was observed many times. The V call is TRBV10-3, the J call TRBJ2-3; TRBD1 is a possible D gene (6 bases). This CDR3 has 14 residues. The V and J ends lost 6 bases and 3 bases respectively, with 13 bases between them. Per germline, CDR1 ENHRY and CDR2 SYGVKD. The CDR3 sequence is CAISPVGGTDTQYF. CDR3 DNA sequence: TGTGCCATCAGCCCGGTAGGGGGAACAGATACGCAGTATTTT.

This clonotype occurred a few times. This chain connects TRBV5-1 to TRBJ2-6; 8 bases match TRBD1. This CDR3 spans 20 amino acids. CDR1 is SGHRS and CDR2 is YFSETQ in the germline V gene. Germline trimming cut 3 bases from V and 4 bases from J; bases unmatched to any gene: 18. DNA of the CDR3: TGCGCCAGCAGCTCATCTGACAGGGGCTACAATACTCTGGGGGCCAACGTCCTGACTTTC. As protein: CASSSSDRGYNTLGANVLTF.

The CDR3 protein is CASSEASNQPQHF. CDR3 in DNA: TGTGCCAGCTCTGAGGCTAGCAATCAGCCCCAGCATTTT. V usage is TRBV18 and J usage is TRBJ1-5, with D unresolved. The V gene's germline CDR1 is KGHSH and CDR2 LQKENI. V was trimmed by 6 bases and J by 0 bases, leaving 6 bases between them. The length of the CDR3 is 13 residues.

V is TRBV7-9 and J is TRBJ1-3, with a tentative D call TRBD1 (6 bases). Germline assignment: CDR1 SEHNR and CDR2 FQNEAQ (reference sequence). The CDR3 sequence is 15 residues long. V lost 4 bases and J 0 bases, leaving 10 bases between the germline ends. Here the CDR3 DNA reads TGTGCCAGCAGCTCCGGGACACTCTCTGGAAACACCATATATTTT. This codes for CASSSGTLSGNTIYF.

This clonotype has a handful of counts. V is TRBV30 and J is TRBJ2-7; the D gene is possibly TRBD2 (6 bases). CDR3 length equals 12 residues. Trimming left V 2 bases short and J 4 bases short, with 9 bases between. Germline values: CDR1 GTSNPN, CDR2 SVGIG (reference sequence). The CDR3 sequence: CAWSRGEYEQYF. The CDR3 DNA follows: TGTGCCTGGAGTCGCGGGGAGTACGAGCAGTACTTC. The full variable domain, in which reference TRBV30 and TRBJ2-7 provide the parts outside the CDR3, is SQTIHQWPATLVQPVGSPLSLECTVEGTSNPNLYWYRQAAGRGLQLLFYSVGIGQISSEVPQNLSASRPQDRQFILSSKKLLLSDSGFYLCAWSRGEYEQYFGPGTRLTVT.

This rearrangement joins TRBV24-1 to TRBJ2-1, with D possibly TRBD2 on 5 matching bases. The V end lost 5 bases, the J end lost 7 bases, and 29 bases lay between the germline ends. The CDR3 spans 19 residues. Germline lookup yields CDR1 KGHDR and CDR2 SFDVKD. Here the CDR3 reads CATSVAPGLNGIASNEQFF. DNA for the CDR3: TGTGCCACCAGTGTCGCCCCCGGTCTTAACGGGATCGCCTCGAATGAGCAGTTCTTC.

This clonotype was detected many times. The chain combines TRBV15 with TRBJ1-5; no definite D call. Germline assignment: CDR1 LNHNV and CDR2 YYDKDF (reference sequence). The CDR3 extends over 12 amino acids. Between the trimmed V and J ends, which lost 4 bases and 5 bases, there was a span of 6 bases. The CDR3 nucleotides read TGTGCCACCAGCACCTCCGATCAGCCCCAGCATTTT. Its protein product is CATSTSDQPQHF.

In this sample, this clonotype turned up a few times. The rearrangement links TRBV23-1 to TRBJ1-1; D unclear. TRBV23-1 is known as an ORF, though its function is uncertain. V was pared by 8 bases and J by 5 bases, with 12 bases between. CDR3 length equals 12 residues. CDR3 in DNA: TGCGCCAGCCAATCAGAAAATACTGAAGCTTTCTTT. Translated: CASQSENTEAFF.

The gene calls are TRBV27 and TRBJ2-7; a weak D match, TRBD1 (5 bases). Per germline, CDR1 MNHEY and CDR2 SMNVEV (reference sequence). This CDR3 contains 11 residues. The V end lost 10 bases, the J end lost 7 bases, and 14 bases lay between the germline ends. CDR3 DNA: TGTGCCACGACGCAGGGAAATGAGCAGTACGTC. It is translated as CATTQGNEQYV.

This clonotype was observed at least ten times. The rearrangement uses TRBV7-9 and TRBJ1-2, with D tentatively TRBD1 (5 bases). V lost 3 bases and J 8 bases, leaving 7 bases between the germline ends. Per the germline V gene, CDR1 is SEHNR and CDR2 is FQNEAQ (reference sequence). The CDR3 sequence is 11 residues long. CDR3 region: CASSLAGGYTF. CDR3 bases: TGTGCCAGCAGCTTGGCAGGGGGCTACACCTTC.

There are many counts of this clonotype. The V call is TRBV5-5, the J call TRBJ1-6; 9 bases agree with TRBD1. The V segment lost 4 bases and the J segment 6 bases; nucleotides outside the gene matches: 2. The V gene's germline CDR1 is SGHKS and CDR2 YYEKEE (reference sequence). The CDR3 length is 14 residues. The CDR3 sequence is CASSPGQGNSPLHF. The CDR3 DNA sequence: TGTGCCAGCAGCCCGGGACAGGGTAATTCACCCCTCCACTTT.

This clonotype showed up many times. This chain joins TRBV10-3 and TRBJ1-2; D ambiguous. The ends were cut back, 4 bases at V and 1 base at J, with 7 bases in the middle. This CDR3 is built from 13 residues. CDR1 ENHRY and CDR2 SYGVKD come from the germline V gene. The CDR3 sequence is CAISGWLNYGYTF. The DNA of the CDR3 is TGTGCCATCAGTGGTTGGCTTAACTATGGCTACACCTTC.

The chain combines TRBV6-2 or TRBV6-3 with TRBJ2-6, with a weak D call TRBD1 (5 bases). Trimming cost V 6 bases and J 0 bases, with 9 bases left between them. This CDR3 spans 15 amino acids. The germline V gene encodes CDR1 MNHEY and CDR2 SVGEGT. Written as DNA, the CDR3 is TGTGCCAGCAGCAGCAGGGTCTCTGGGGCCAACGTCCTGACTTTC. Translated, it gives CASSSRVSGANVLTF.